The 19 T cell receptor beta chains reported below all come from one sample, sequenced in a study of CD8+CD57+ T cells in acquired aplastic anemia. It was patients with CD8+CD57+ cell expansion by flow cytometry who were chosen for sequencing. Template material for TCR beta VDJ and CDR3 profiling consisted of genomic DNA. TCRdb re-called the reads through MiXCR, storing one row per CDR3 protein. Here the sample spans around 200,000 distinct CDR3 sequences, 55% to 65% being singletons. Sequencing was carried out using sorted CD4+, CD8+, or CD8+CD57+ T cells (not recorded which) from PBMCs. The receptor set was obtained from a human donor with aplastic anemia.

Many counts were recorded for this clonotype. The rearrangement uses TRBV5-4 and TRBJ2-1; 8 bases map to TRBD1. The V gene end was trimmed by 0 bases and the J gene end by 4 bases; junction bases not matched to a gene: 3. Germline V gene data show CDR1 as SGHNT and CDR2 as YYREEE (reference sequence). CDR3 length: 15 amino acids. This chain's CDR3 is CASSLETGDYNEQFF. The CDR3 nucleotides read TGTGCCAGCAGCTTGGAGACAGGGGATTACAATGAGCAGTTCTTC.

This clonotype was found a few times. This chain joins TRBV29-1 and TRBJ1-1; the match to TRBD1 covers 8 bases. J was trimmed by 10 bases and V by 5 bases; bases with no gene match: 6. This CDR3 comprises 11 residues. Germline loops: CDR1 SQVTM, CDR2 ANQGSEA. CDR3 sequence (DNA): TGCAGCGTTTATGGACAGGGTAGAGCTTTCTTT. The encoded protein is CSVYGQGRAFF.

This chain links TRBV20-1 with TRBJ2-5, with TRBD1 matching over 7 bases. Trimming removed 0 bases from V and 9 bases from J; junction bases left unmatched: 7. This CDR3 is 13 amino acids long. CDR1 is DFQATT and CDR2 is SNEGSKA in the germline V gene (reference sequence). The CDR3 coding sequence is TGCAGTGCTAGAGAGACAGGGAGAGGGGCCCAGTACTTC. Protein sequence: CSARETGRGAQYF.

CDR3 sequence (DNA): TGTGCCAGCAGCCCCGGTGTTCGGGAGACCCAGTACTTC. The encoded protein is CASSPGVRETQYF. The V gene is TRBV5-4, the J gene TRBJ2-5; D gene unclear. Germline loops: CDR1 SGHNT, CDR2 YYREEE (reference sequence). This CDR3 region has 13 residues. Trimming took 4 bases from V and 5 from J, leaving 12 bases between them.

The chain carries TRBV7-3 and TRBJ2-7; the D gene is possibly TRBD2 (5 bases). The germline V and J ends were trimmed by 1 base and 2 bases, with 6 bases remaining between them. The V gene's germline CDR1 is SGHTA and CDR2 FQGTGA. The CDR3 length is 13 residues. CDR3 sequence reads: CASSLNGAYEQYF. CDR3 bases: TGTGCCAGCAGCTTAAACGGGGCCTACGAGCAGTACTTC.

This chain uses TRBV19 with TRBJ2-1, with 9 bases that match TRBD1. Germline lookup yields CDR1 LNHDA and CDR2 SQIVND (reference sequence). This CDR3 is 18 amino acids long. V gave up 6 bases and J gave up 0 bases; unmatched junction bases: 12. This chain's CDR3 is CASSLGQGIPSSYNEQFF. The CDR3 nucleotides read TGTGCCAGTAGCCTCGGACAGGGGATTCCCAGCTCCTACAATGAGCAGTTCTTC.

This rearrangement joins TRBV15 to TRBJ1-1; the D gene is possibly TRBD1 (5 bases). Trimming pared 1 base from V and 3 bases from J, leaving 9 bases between. Germline V gene sequence: CDR1 LNHNV, CDR2 YYDKDF (reference sequence). The CDR3 has 14 residues. The chain's CDR3 is CATSRVGAYTEAFF. In DNA, the CDR3 is TGTGCCACCAGCAGAGTCGGGGCTTACACTGAAGCTTTCTTT.

This chain uses TRBV7-8 with TRBJ2-7, with 8 bases identical to TRBD1. Germline trimming cut 4 bases from V and 0 bases from J; bases unmatched to any gene: 8. Germline V gene sequence: CDR1 SGHVS, CDR2 FQNEAQ. This CDR3 has 16 residues. Here the CDR3 reads CASSSRRDRPSYEQYF. CDR3 nucleotides: TGTGCCAGCAGCTCACGCCGGGACAGGCCCTCCTACGAGCAGTACTTC.

V and J are TRBV5-1 and TRBJ2-5; D possibly matches TRBD1 or TRBD2 (5 bases each). V lost 0 bases, J lost 5 bases, and 11 bases lay in between. Per the germline V gene, CDR1 is SGHRS and CDR2 is YFSETQ. The CDR3 spans 14 residues. In DNA form, the CDR3 reads TGCGCCAGCAGCTTGGACATAGGGGAGGAGACCCAGTACTTC. Residues: CASSLDIGEETQYF.

This clonotype appeared once. J is TRBJ1-4 and V is TRBV6-6; no clear D gene. Germline V gene lookup returns CDR1 MNHNY and CDR2 SVGAGI (reference sequence). The CDR3 covers 12 residues. V lost 0 bases and J lost 8, with 4 bases in between. This CDR3 is CASSYSSEKLFF. The CDR3 nucleotides read TGTGCCAGCAGTTACTCTTCCGAAAAACTGTTTTTT.

This clonotype has at least ten counts. This chain joins TRBV7-9 and TRBJ1-4, with 7 bases that match TRBD1. Germline-derived CDR1 and CDR2 are SEHNR and FQNEAQ (reference sequence). The CDR3 runs to 14 residues. V trimming: 6 bases; J trimming: 3 bases; junction bases outside the gene matches: 4. The DNA of the CDR3 is TGTGCCAGCAGTTGGGACAGTGCTAATGAAAAACTGTTTTTT. It translates to CASSWDSANEKLFF.

This sequence joins TRBV5-1 and TRBJ2-1; 11 nucleotides agree with TRBD2. This CDR3 is 17 amino acids long. Germline CDR1 reads SGHRS; CDR2 reads YFSETQ. Germline trimming cut 4 bases from V and 2 bases from J; bases unmatched to any gene: 8. CDR3 sequence (DNA): TGCGCCAGCAGCCCCCACTCTAGCGGGGGGACCTACAATGAGCAGTTCTTC. Translation gives CASSPHSSGGTYNEQFF.

This chain connects TRBV2 to TRBJ2-5; 8 bases are a match to TRBD1. The germline CDR1 and CDR2 sequences are SNHLY and FYNNEI. The ends lost 6 bases at V and 1 base at J; junction bases unmatched: 7. The length of the CDR3 is 15 residues. The CDR3 here is CASRVQGGSQETQYF. The CDR3, as DNA: TGTGCCAGCAGGGTACAGGGGGGATCCCAAGAGACCCAGTACTTC.

This rearrangement joins TRBV5-1 to TRBJ2-7; a possible D gene is TRBD1 (5 bases). The CDR3 has 15 residues. CDR1 and CDR2 from the germline V gene are SGHRS and YFSETQ. The V gene lost 2 bases and the J gene lost 2 bases, with 14 bases spanning the gap. The DNA for the CDR3 is TGCGCCAGCAGCTTAACAGGAGCTCCTACCTACGAGCAGTACTTC. Translation gives CASSLTGAPTYEQYF. The complete variable domain, with remaining parts taken from reference TRBV5-1 and TRBJ2-7, reads KAGVTQTPRYLIKTRGQQVTLSCSPISGHRSVSWYQQTPGQGLQFLFEYFSETQRNKGNFPGRFSGRQFSNSRSEMNVSTLELGDSALYLCASSLTGAPTYEQYFGPGTRLTVT.

About this clonotype: At one boundary the junction diverges from the germline segment, which might be a read error. The chain joins TRBV24-1 to TRBJ2-1, with TRBD1 matching over 9 bases. The CDR3 loop spans 17 amino acids. The germline CDR1 and CDR2 sequences are KGHDR and SFDVKD. This chain's CDR3 is CAASDPGQGSYYNEQFF. As DNA, the CDR3 is TGTGCCGCCAGTGACCCGGGACAGGGTAGTTACTACAATGAGCAGTTCTTC.

The rearrangement joins TRBV9 to TRBJ2-1, with a possible D match to TRBD1 (6 bases). CDR1 SGDLS and CDR2 YYNGEE come from the germline V gene. The V end was cut by 0 bases, the J end by 7 bases, with 20 bases between. The CDR3 sequence is 17 residues long. The CDR3 is CASSVGGGQGRGNEQFF. As DNA, the CDR3 is TGTGCCAGCAGCGTAGGCGGAGGCCAGGGCAGGGGAAATGAGCAGTTCTTC.

Note on this clonotype: This is likely a read error, given that the CDR3 carries no conserved phenylalanine or tryptophan at its end. As DNA, the CDR3 is TGTCCCACCAGTGCTCAACAGGGGGCTGAGGGCTACACCTCC. Translating it yields CPTSAQQGAEGYTS. V usage is TRBV24-1 and J usage is TRBJ1-2, with 9 bases aligning to TRBD1. Looked up from germline, CDR1 is KGHDR and CDR2 is SFDVKD. The CDR3 extends over 14 amino acids.

The V gene is TRBV28, the J gene TRBJ1-2; D gene uncertain. CDR1 MDHEN and CDR2 SYDVKM come from the germline V gene. This CDR3 is built from 12 residues. Trimming removed 1 base at V and 7 bases at J, with 7 bases between. CDR3 DNA: TGTGCCAGCAGTTTATTCGACCGTGGCTACACCTTC. Translating it yields CASSLFDRGYTF.

This chain uses TRBV24-1 with TRBJ2-3; TRBD2 aligns across 12 bases. Looked up from germline, CDR1 is KGHDR and CDR2 is SFDVKD. Trimming took 6 bases from V and 5 from J; bases not matched to a gene: 5. The CDR3 loop spans 15 amino acids. CDR3 sequence: CATSPTSGRRDTQYF. CDR3 nucleotides: TGTGCCACCAGTCCAACTAGCGGGAGGAGAGATACGCAGTATTTT.